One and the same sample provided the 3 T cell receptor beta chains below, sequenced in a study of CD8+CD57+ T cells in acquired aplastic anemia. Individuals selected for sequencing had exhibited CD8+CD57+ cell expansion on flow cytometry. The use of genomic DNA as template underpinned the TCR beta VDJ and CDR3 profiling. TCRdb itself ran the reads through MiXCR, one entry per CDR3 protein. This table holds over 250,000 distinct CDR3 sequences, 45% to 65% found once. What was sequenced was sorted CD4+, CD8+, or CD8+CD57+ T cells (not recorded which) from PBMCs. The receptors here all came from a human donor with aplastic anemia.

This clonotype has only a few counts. CDR3 nucleotides: TGTGCCAGCAGCTCTGGCGGTTATGAAAAACTGTTTTTT. Residues: CASSSGGYEKLFF. V usage is TRBV7-9 and J usage is TRBJ1-4, with D unresolved. The CDR3 runs to 13 residues. The germline CDR1 and CDR2 sequences are SEHNR and FQNEAQ (reference sequence). V lost 4 bases to trimming and J lost 6 bases, with 9 bases between them.

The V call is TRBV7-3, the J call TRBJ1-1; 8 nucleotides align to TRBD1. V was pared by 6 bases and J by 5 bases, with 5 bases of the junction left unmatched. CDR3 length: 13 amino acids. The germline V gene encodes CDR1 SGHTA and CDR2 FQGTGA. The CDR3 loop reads CASRSTGATEAFF. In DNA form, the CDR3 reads TGTGCCAGCAGGTCGACAGGGGCGACTGAAGCTTTCTTT.

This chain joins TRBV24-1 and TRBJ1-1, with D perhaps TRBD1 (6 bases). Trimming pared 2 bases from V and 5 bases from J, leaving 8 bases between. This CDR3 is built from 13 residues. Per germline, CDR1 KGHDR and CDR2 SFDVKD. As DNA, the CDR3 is TGTGCCACCAGTGATTCTACAGGGACTGAAGCTTTCTTT. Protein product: CATSDSTGTEAFF.